These 20 T cell receptor beta chains originate from one sample sequenced in a study of T cells in Graves' hyperthyroidism and ophthalmopathy. The source material, RNA transcripts, was used to amplify TCR beta CDR3 regions. When the TCR CDR3 underwent first-round RT-PCR, the HTBI primer set was used. TCRdb reanalysed the multiplex PCR reads using MiXCR and keeps one entry per CDR3 protein. This sample yields 500,000 to 750,000 distinct CDR3 sequences, of which roughly 46% are seen a single time; around 8% belongs to the top ten. Sequencing used peripheral blood or thyroid tissue (not recorded which). The source is a woman under 30 with Graves' hyperthyroidism.

The chain couples TRBV29-1 to TRBJ1-1, with a tentative D call TRBD1 (6 bases). V dropped 4 bases and J dropped 0 bases, with 12 bases sitting between them. The CDR3 covers 14 residues. The germline V gene has CDR1 SQVTM and CDR2 ANQGSEA. The CDR3: CSVGGADMNTEAFF. The DNA for the CDR3 is TGCAGCGTTGGGGGGGCTGACATGAACACTGAAGCTTTCTTT.

This clonotype has a count of ten or more. This chain links TRBV5-1 with TRBJ2-7, with TRBD2 matching over 8 bases. V trimming: 4 bases; J trimming: 7 bases; junction bases outside the gene matches: 16. The germline V gene has CDR1 SGHRS and CDR2 YFSETQ. CDR3 size: 16 residues. CDR3 region: CASSPRRGAGDREQYF. CDR3 nucleotide sequence: TGCGCCAGCAGCCCGCGACGTGGAGCGGGAGATCGGGAGCAGTACTTC.

The V call is TRBV15, the J call TRBJ1-6, with 7 bases fitting TRBD1. Germline-derived CDR1 and CDR2 are LNHNV and YYDKDF (reference sequence). This CDR3 has 16 amino acids. Losses at the gene ends were 3 bases for V and 7 bases for J; bases not matched to a gene: 9. CDR3 region: CATSSFTGTENSPLHF. The DNA of the CDR3 is TGTGCCACCAGCAGCTTTACCGGGACAGAGAATTCACCCCTCCACTTT.

The chain carries TRBV7-6 and TRBJ2-5; D not certain. V dropped 3 bases and J dropped 7 bases, with 9 bases sitting between them. The CDR3 runs to 12 residues. CDR1 is SGHVS, CDR2 FNYEAQ, per germline. This chain's CDR3 is CASSFLAGTQYF. The CDR3 bases are TGTGCCAGCAGCTTTCTTGCAGGGACCCAGTACTTC.

V gene TRBV2 combines with J gene TRBJ2-7; a weak D match, TRBD2 (5 bases). With 6 bases removed from V and 3 bases from J, the gap between germline ends came to 15 bases. Looked up from germline, CDR1 is SNHLY and CDR2 is FYNNEI. The length of the CDR3 is 14 residues. CDR3 in DNA: TGTGCCAGCAGCCCCTTATTGAGGGACTACGAGCAGTACTTC. It specifies CASSPLLRDYEQYF.

This clonotype occurred many times. This chain connects TRBV4-3 to TRBJ1-6; the D is unclear. The CDR3 is made up of 17 amino acids. Germline assignment: CDR1 LGHNA and CDR2 YSLEER. Trimming cost V 5 bases and J 0 bases, with 14 bases left between them. CDR3 sequence (DNA): TGCGCCAGCAGCGATAGACTCCCGAGCTCCTATAATTCACCCCTCCACTTT. It codes for CASSDRLPSSYNSPLHF.

This clonotype was seen a single time. This chain joins TRBV15 and TRBJ2-7; 8 bases match TRBD2. CDR3 size: 15 residues. CDR1 and CDR2 (germline): LNHNV, YYDKDF (reference sequence). J was trimmed by 0 bases and V by 5 bases; bases with no gene match: 6. Here the CDR3 DNA reads TGTGCCACCAGCGGAAGCAGCGGGAGCTCCTACGAGCAGTACTTC. The encoded protein is CATSGSSGSSYEQYF.

This clonotype was counted only a few times. The chain is built from TRBV29-1 and TRBJ1-2; D is uncertain. The germline CDR1 and CDR2 sequences are SQVTM and ANQGSEA. Trimming shortened V by 8 bases and J by 5 bases, and 15 bases separated the two germline ends. The CDR3 covers 12 residues. The CDR3 region has the DNA TGCAGCCAAGAGTCCCTTTTTTATGGCTACACCTTC. Its translation is CSQESLFYGYTF.

The sample holds many counts of this clonotype. The chain recombines TRBV12-3 or TRBV12-4 with TRBJ1-1; a weak D match, TRBD1 (5 bases). The CDR3 is 12 amino acids. Trimming took 7 bases from V and 4 from J, leaving 10 bases between them. The CDR3 reads CASNQRGTEAFF. CDR3 nucleotide sequence: TGTGCCAGCAATCAGAGGGGCACTGAAGCTTTCTTT.

The sample holds many counts of this clonotype. This chain uses TRBV5-4 with TRBJ2-5, with TRBD1 as a possible D gene (6 bases). Germline-derived CDR1 and CDR2 are SGHNT and YYREEE (reference sequence). The ends were cut back, 0 bases at V and 1 base at J, with 10 bases in the middle. The CDR3 has 15 residues. In DNA form, the CDR3 reads TGTGCCAGCAGCTTGGACAGGGCCCTCCAAGAGACCCAGTACTTC. This encodes CASSLDRALQETQYF. Filled out from reference TRBV5-4 and TRBJ2-5, the complete variable domain reads ETGVTQSPTHLIKTRGQQVTLRCSSQSGHNTVSWYQQALGQGPQFIFQYYREEENGRGNFPPRFSGLQFPNYSSELNVNALELDDSALYLCASSLDRALQETQYFGPGTRLLVL.

With respect to this clonotype: A much bigger clone sits one base away, suggesting this may be a read error. The chain combines TRBV4-2 with TRBJ2-2; D remains ambiguous. Germline assignment: CDR1 LGHNA and CDR2 YNFKEQ. Trimming took 3 bases from V and 7 from J, leaving 9 bases between them. The CDR3 runs to 13 residues. CDR3 amino acids: CASSHLLGGELFF. The CDR3, as DNA: TGTGCCAGCAGCCACCTACTGGGCGGGGAGCTGTTTTTT.

This sequence joins TRBV24-1 and TRBJ2-5; D may be TRBD1 (6 bases). Trimming took off 5 bases at V and 5 bases at J, with 11 bases between the two ends. CDR1 and CDR2 from the germline V gene are KGHDR and SFDVKD. This CDR3 comprises 13 residues. The CDR3 sequence is CATSATTGETQYF. DNA of the CDR3: TGTGCCACCAGTGCCACAACAGGGGAGACCCAGTACTTC.

This clonotype showed up just once. This chain links TRBV24-1 with TRBJ1-1, with 8 bases identical to TRBD1. The CDR3 is made up of 13 amino acids. From germline, CDR1 is KGHDR and CDR2 SFDVKD. After removal of 10 bases from V and 3 bases from J, the junction contained 6 bases not matched to a gene. The CDR3 is CATSRGRDTEAFF. The CDR3 DNA is TGTGCCACGTCCAGGGGGCGCGACACTGAAGCTTTCTTT.

This clonotype was observed many times. This sequence joins TRBV7-2 and TRBJ2-7; D gene ambiguous. Germline values: CDR1 SGHTA, CDR2 FQGNSA. V was cut by 5 bases and J by 2 bases, with 13 bases left in between. The CDR3 runs 14 residues. Written as DNA, the CDR3 is TGTGCCAGCAGCGACCTTGGCAGCACCTACGAGCAGTACTTC. Amino acid sequence: CASSDLGSTYEQYF.

About this clonotype: A much larger clonotype is one base distant, so this may be a read error. This rearrangement joins TRBV5-4 to TRBJ2-2, with a tentative D call TRBD2 (6 bases). The V gene lost 7 bases and the J gene lost 4 bases, with 14 bases spanning the gap. The CDR3 loop spans 14 amino acids. Germline CDR1 reads SGHNT; CDR2 reads YYREEE (reference sequence). The DNA for the CDR3 is TGTGCCAGCGGCAAGGGCGGGGTCACCGGGGAGCTGTTTTTT. This translates into CASGKGGVTGELFF.

The chain is built from TRBV29-1 and TRBJ1-2, with D hard to call. The germline V and J ends were trimmed by 7 bases and 8 bases, with 14 bases remaining between them. CDR1 is SQVTM, CDR2 ANQGSEA, per germline. This CDR3 contains 11 residues. CDR3 region: CSGGLAGGYTF. The CDR3 coding sequence is TGCAGCGGCGGACTAGCGGGAGGCTACACCTTC.

The chain is built from TRBV27 and TRBJ2-2, with D perhaps matching TRBD2 (6 bases). Trimming removed 6 bases from V and 3 bases from J, with 14 bases in between. CDR3 length: 15 residues. CDR1 is MNHEY, CDR2 SMNVEV, per germline (reference sequence). The chain's CDR3 is CASSPASDYTGELFF. The CDR3 DNA follows: TGTGCCAGCAGCCCGGCTAGCGACTACACCGGGGAGCTGTTTTTT.

There are many counts of this clonotype. The CDR3 loop reads CASSYRDRAYEQYF. The CDR3 DNA reads TGTGCCAGCAGTTACCGGGACAGAGCCTACGAGCAGTACTTC. The rearrangement links TRBV2 to TRBJ2-7, with 7 bases identical to TRBD1. The CDR3 runs 14 residues. Trimming removed 5 bases from V and 2 bases from J; junction bases left unmatched: 6. Germline CDR1 is SNHLY and CDR2 is FYNNEI.

The chain carries TRBV2 and TRBJ2-2; the match to TRBD2 covers 10 bases. The CDR3 loop spans 16 amino acids. Germline V gene sequence: CDR1 SNHLY, CDR2 FYNNEI. With 7 bases clipped from V and 1 base from J, the junction kept 6 bases outside the gene matches. The CDR3 reads CASTRRTSGNTGELFF. CDR3 in DNA: TGTGCCAGCACACGTAGGACTAGCGGGAACACCGGGGAGCTGTTTTTT.

The chain joins TRBV25-1 to TRBJ1-2; D is uncertain. The CDR3 totals 13 residues. Trimming took 1 base from V and 7 from J, leaving 10 bases between them. CDR1 MGHDK and CDR2 SYGVNS come from the germline V gene. The CDR3 region is CASSELGIAGYTF. The CDR3, as DNA: TGTGCCAGCAGTGAATTGGGGATCGCTGGCTACACCTTC.